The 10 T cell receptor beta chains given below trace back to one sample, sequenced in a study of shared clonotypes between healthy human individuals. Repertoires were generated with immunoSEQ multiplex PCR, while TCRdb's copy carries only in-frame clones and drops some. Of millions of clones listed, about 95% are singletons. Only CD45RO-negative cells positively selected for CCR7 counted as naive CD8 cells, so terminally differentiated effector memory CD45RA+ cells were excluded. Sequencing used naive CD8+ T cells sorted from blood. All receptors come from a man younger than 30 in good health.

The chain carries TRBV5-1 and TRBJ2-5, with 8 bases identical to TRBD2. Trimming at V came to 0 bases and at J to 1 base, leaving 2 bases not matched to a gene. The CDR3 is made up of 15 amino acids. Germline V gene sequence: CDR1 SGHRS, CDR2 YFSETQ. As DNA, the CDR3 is TGCGCCAGCAGCTTGGCACTAGCGGCCCAAGAGACCCAGTACTTC. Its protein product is CASSLALAAQETQYF.

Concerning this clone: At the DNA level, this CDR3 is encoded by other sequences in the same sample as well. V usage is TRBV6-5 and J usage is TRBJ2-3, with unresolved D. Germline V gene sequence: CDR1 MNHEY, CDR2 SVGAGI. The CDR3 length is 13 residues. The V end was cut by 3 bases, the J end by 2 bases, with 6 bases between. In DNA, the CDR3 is TGTGCCAGCAGTTATAGAGCCACAGATACGCAGTATTTT. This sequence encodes CASSYRATDTQYF.

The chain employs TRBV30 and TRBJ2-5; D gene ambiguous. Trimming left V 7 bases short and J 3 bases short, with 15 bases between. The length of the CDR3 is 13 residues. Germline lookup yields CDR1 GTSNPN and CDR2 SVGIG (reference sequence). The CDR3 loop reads CASHVQIEETQYF. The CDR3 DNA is TGTGCCTCGCATGTCCAGATCGAAGAGACCCAGTACTTC.

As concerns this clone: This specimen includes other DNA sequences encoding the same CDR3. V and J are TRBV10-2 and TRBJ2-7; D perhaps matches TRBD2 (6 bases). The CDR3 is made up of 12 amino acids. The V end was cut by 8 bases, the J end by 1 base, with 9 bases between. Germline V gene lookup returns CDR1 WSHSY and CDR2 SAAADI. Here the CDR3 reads CASRDSSYEQYF. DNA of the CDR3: TGCGCCAGCCGGGACTCTTCCTACGAGCAGTACTTC.

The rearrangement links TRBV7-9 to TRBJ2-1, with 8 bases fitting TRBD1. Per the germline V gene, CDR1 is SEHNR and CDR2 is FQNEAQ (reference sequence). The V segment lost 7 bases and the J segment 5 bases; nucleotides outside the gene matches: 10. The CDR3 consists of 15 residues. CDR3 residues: CASNLVGTGNNEQFF. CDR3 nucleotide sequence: TGTGCCAGCAACCTTGTGGGGACAGGTAACAATGAGCAGTTCTTC.

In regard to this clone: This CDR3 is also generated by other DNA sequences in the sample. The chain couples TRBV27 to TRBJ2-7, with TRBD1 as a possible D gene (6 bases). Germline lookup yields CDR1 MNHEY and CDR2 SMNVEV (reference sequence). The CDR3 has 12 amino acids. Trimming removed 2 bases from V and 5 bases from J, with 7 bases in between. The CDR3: CASSLNRDEQYF. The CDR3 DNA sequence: TGTGCCAGCAGTTTAAACAGGGACGAGCAGTACTTC.

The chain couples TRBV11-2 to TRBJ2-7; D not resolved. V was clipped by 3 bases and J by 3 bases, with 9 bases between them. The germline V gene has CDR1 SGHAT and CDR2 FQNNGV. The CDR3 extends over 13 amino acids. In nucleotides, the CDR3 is TGTGCCAGCAGCTTCCGCCAACGCTACGAGCAGTACTTC. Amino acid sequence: CASSFRQRYEQYF.

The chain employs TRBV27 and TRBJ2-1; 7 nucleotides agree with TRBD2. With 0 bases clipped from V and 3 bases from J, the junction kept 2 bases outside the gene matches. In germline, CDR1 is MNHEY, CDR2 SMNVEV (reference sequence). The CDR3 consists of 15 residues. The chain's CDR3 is CASSLSAGNYNEQFF. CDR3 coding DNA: TGTGCCAGCAGTTTATCAGCGGGAAACTACAATGAGCAGTTCTTC.

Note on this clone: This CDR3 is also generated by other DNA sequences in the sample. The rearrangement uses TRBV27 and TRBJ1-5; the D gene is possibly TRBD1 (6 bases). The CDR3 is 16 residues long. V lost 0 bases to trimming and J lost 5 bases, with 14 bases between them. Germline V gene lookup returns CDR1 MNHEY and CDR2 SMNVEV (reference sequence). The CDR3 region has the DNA TGTGCCAGCAGTTTATCCGCAGGGGAATTGGATCAGCCCCAGCATTTT. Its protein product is CASSLSAGELDQPQHF.

Here the CDR3 DNA reads TGTGCCAGCAGTTACTCGACGTGGAACACTGAAGCTTTCTTT. Encoded protein: CASSYSTWNTEAFF. The gene calls are TRBV6-5 and TRBJ1-1; D not resolved. The ends were cut back, 0 bases at V and 1 base at J, with 6 bases in the middle. This CDR3 spans 14 amino acids. Germline CDR1 reads MNHEY; CDR2 reads SVGAGI.